The sequence of this T cell receptor beta chain was determined in a study of early stage breast cancer tumors. Sequenced by immunoSEQ multiplex PCR; TCRdb stores in-frame clones only, minus some. The table lists roughly 25,000 clones, about 70% of them singletons. Overall study findings and caveats: Comparing each tissue with blood distinguished tumor from normal in about 90% of the 16 patients.

The CDR3 is made up of 14 amino acids. The V gene end was trimmed by 5 bases and the J gene end by 1 base; junction bases not matched to a gene: 4. Germline V gene lookup returns CDR1 SGHNT and CDR2 YENEEA. This clone was observed a handful of times. Its cognate antigen is unknown. The chain employs TRBV11-3 and TRBJ2-7; 8 bases align to TRBD1. Sequenced: breast tumor tissue. This TCR came from a person between 60 and 69 years old with breast cancer. The CDR3 sequence: CASSIGQGSYEQYF. The CDR3 DNA is TGTGCCAGCAGCATAGGACAGGGATCCTACGAGCAGTACTTC.